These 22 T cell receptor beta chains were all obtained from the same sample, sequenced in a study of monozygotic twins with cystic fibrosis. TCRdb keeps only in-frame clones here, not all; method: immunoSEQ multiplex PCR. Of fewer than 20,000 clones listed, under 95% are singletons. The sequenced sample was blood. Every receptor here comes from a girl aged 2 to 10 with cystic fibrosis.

The CDR3 is CASSSTEKLFF. CDR3 DNA: TGTGCCAGCAGCTCCACGGAAAAACTGTTTTTT. The chain couples TRBV7-9 to TRBJ1-4; D is unresolved. The CDR3 extends over 11 amino acids. Trimming took off 4 bases at V and 8 bases at J, with 5 bases between the two ends. The germline gives CDR1 SEHNR, CDR2 FQNEAQ (reference sequence).

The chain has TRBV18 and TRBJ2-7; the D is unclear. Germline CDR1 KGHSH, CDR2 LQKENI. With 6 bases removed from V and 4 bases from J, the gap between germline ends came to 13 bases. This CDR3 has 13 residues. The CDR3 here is CASSPQTDYEQYF. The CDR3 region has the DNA TGTGCCAGCTCCCCTCAGACCGATTACGAGCAGTACTTC.

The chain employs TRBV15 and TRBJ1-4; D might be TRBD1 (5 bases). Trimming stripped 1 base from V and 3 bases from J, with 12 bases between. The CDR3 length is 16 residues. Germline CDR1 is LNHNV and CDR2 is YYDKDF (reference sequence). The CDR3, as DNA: TGTGCCACCAGCAGAGCCCCGAGGGGAGCTAATGAAAAACTGTTTTTT. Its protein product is CATSRAPRGANEKLFF.

Here the CDR3 reads CASSFLRGTGPLLDNQPQHF. DNA for the CDR3: TGTGCCAGCAGCTTCTTAAGGGGGACAGGGCCCCTTCTGGACAATCAGCCCCAGCATTTT. The chain couples TRBV5-8 to TRBJ1-5; TRBD1 agrees at 9 bases. Germline V gene lookup returns CDR1 SGHTS and CDR2 YDEGEE. The CDR3 spans 20 residues. V was clipped by 2 bases and J by 3 bases; unmatched bases: 18. Using reference TRBV5-8 and TRBJ1-5 for the parts outside the CDR3, the full variable domain is EAGVTQSPTHLIKTRGQQATLRCSPISGHTSVYWYQQALGLGLQFLLWYDEGEERNRGNFPPRFSGRQFPNYSSELNVNALELEDSALYLCASSFLRGTGPLLDNQPQHFGDGTRLSIL.

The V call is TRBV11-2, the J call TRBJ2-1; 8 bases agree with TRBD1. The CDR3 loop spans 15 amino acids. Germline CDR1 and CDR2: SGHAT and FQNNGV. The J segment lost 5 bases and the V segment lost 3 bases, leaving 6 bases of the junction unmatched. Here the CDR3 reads CASSFGTGDDNEQFF. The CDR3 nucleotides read TGTGCCAGCAGCTTCGGGACAGGAGACGACAATGAGCAGTTCTTC.

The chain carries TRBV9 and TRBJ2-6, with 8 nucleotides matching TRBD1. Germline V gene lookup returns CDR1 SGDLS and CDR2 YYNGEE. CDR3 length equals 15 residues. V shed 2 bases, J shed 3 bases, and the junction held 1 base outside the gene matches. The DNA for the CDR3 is TGTGCCAGCAGCGTGGACAGGGTTGGGGCCAACGTCCTGACTTTC. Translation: CASSVDRVGANVLTF.

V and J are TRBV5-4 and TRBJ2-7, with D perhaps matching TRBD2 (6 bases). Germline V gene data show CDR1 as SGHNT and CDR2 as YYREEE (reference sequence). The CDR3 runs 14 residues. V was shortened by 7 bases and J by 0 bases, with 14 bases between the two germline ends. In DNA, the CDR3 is TGTGCCAGCTCGGGGGAAGGGAGCTCCTACGAGCAGTACTTC. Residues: CASSGEGSSYEQYF.

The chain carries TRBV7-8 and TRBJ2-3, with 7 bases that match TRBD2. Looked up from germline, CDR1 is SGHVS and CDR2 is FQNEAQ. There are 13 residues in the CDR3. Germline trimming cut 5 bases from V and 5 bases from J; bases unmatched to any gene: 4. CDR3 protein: CASSQPGGDTQYF. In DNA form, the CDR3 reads TGTGCCAGCAGCCAACCGGGGGGAGATACGCAGTATTTT. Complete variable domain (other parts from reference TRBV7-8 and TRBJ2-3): GAGVSQSPRYKVAKRGQDVALRCDPISGHVSLFWYQQALGQGPEFLTYFQNEAQLDKSGLPSDRFFAERPEGSVSTLKIQRTQQEDSAVYLCASSQPGGDTQYFGPGTRLTVL.

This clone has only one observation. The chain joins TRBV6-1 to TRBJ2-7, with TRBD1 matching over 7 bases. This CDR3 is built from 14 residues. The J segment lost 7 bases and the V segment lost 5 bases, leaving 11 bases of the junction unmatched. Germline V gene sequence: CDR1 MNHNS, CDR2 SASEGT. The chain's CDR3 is CASSLGDRAWEQYF. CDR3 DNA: TGTGCCAGCAGTCTCGGTGACAGGGCGTGGGAGCAGTACTTC.

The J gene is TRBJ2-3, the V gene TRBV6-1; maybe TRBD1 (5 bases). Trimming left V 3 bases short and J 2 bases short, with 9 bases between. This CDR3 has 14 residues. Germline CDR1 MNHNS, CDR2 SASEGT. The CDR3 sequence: CASSDGRVTDTQYF. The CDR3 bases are TGTGCCAGCAGTGATGGCAGGGTCACAGATACGCAGTATTTT.

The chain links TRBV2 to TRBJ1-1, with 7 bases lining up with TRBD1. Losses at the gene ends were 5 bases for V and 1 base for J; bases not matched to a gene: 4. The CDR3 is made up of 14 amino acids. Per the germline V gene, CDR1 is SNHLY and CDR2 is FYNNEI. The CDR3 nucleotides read TGTGCCAGCAGTCTTACAGGGGCGAACACTGAAGCTTTCTTT. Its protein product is CASSLTGANTEAFF.

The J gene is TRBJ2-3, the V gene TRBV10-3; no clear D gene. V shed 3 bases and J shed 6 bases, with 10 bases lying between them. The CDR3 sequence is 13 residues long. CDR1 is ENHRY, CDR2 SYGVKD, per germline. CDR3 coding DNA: TGTGCCATCAGTGACCCCGACATCGATACGCAGTATTTT. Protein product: CAISDPDIDTQYF.

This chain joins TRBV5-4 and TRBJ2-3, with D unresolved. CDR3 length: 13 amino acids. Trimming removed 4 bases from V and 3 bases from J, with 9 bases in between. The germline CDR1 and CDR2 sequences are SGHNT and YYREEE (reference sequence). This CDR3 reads CASSVIPTDTQYF. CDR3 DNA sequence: TGTGCCAGCAGCGTCATTCCTACAGATACGCAGTATTTT.

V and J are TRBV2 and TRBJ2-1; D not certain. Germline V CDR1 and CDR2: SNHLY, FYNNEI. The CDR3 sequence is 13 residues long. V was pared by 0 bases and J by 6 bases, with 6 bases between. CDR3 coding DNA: TGTGCCAGCAGTGAAGCGCTTAGCAATGAGCAGTTCTTC. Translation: CASSEALSNEQFF.

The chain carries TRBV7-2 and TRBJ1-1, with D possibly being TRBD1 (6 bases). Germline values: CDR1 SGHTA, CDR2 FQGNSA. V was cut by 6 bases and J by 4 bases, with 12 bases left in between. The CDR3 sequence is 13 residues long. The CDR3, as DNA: TGTGCCAGCAGGACAGGCTGGGGCACTGAAGCTTTCTTT. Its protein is CASRTGWGTEAFF.

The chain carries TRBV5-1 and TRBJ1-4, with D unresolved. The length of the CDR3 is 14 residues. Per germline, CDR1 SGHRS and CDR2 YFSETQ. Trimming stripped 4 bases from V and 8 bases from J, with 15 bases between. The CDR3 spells CASSREAFSEKLFF. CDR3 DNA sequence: TGCGCCAGCAGCCGGGAGGCATTCTCCGAAAAACTGTTTTTT.

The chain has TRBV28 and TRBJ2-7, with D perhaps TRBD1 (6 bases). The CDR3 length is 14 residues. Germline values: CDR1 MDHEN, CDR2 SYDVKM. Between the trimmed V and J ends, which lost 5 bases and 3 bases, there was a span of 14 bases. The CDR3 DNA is TGTGCCAGCAGTCCCCCACAGGGCCACTACGAGCAGTACTTC. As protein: CASSPPQGHYEQYF.

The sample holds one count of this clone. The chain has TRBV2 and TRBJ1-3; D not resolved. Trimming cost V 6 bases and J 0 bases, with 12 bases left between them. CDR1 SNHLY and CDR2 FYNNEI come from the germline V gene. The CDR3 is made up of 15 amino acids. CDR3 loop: CASRSPVLSGNTIYF. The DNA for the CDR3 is TGTGCCAGCAGGTCACCAGTCCTCTCTGGAAACACCATATATTTT.

The CDR3 spells CSPLADPVYTF. The CDR3, as DNA: TGCAGTCCCTTGGCAGACCCGGTCTACACCTTC. The gene calls are TRBV20-1 and TRBJ1-2; D unresolved. The CDR3 length is 11 residues. V gave up 8 bases and J gave up 10 bases, with 17 bases separating them. The germline gives CDR1 DFQATT, CDR2 SNEGSKA (reference sequence).

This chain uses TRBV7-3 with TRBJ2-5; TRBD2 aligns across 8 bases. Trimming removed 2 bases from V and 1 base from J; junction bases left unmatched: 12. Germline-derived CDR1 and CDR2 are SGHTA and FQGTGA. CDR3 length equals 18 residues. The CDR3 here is CASSLGLLSGGAQETQYF. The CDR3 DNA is TGTGCCAGCAGCTTAGGGCTCTTGAGCGGGGGTGCCCAAGAGACCCAGTACTTC.

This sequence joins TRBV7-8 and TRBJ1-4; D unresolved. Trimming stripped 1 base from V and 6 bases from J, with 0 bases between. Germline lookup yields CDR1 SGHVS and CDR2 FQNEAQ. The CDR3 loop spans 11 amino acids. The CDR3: CASSLDEKLFF. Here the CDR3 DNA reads TGTGCCAGCAGCTTAGATGAAAAACTGTTTTTT.

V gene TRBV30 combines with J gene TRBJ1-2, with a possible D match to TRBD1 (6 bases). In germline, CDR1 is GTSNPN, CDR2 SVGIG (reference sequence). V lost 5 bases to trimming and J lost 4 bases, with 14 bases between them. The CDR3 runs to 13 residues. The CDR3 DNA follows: TGTGCCTGGTCAGGGGAACTAGCCTATGGCTACACCTTC. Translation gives CAWSGELAYGYTF. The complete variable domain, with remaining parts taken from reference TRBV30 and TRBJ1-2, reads SQTIHQWPATLVQPVGSPLSLECTVEGTSNPNLYWYRQAAGRGLQLLFYSVGIGQISSEVPQNLSASRPQDRQFILSSKKLLLSDSGFYLCAWSGELAYGYTFGSGTRLTVV.